Shown below are 7 T cell receptor beta chains from a single sample sequenced in a study of control samples from healthy donors and cancer patients. Sequenced by immunoSEQ multiplex PCR; TCRdb stores in-frame clones only, minus some. The data show 150,000 to 200,000 clones, with nearly 90% seen just once and approximately 1.4% held by the top ten. The specimen was blood. The receptors originated from a woman aged 50 to 60 in good health.

The rearrangement uses TRBV3-1 (or the pseudogene TRBV3-2) and TRBJ2-7; TRBD1 matches at 7 bases. There are 16 residues in the CDR3. The germline V gene encodes CDR1 LGHDT and CDR2 YNNKEL (reference sequence). V lost 6 bases, J lost 2 bases, and 13 bases stayed unmatched. CDR3 amino acids: CASSPLDRSLAYEQYF. CDR3 DNA: TGTGCCAGCAGTCCCTTGGACAGGTCCTTGGCCTACGAGCAGTACTTC.

The chain recombines TRBV10-3 with TRBJ1-1; D gene ambiguous. V was trimmed by 8 bases and J by 2 bases, leaving 9 bases between them. CDR3 length equals 12 residues. From germline, CDR1 is ENHRY and CDR2 SYGVKD. The CDR3 sequence: CAIRGANTEAFF. The DNA for the CDR3 is TGTGCCATCCGGGGAGCAAACACTGAAGCTTTCTTT.

This clone is a singleton in its sample. Different DNA sequences within this sample yield the same CDR3. This chain uses TRBV11-2 with TRBJ2-5; a possible D gene is TRBD2 (6 bases). The CDR3 is made up of 13 amino acids. Trimming left V 8 bases short and J 5 bases short, with 15 bases between. Germline V lookup: CDR1 SGHAT, CDR2 FQNNGV. CDR3 sequence (DNA): TGTGCCAGCCGGGAACTAGCCGGGGAGACCCAGTACTTC. It is translated as CASRELAGETQYF.

V gene TRBV12-3 or TRBV12-4 combines with J gene TRBJ1-5; D not certain. The V end was cut by 6 bases, the J end by 2 bases, with 8 bases between. The CDR3 is 13 amino acids. The CDR3 reads CASSRTGNQPQHF. The CDR3 DNA follows: TGTGCCAGCAGCCGGACTGGCAATCAGCCCCAGCATTTT.

The chain employs TRBV6-4 and TRBJ2-3, with 10 bases that match TRBD2. The CDR3 loop spans 15 amino acids. V lost 3 bases and J lost 0; bases outside the gene matches: 0. Looked up from germline, CDR1 is MRHNA and CDR2 is SNTAGT. The CDR3 DNA reads TGTGCCAGCAGTGAACTAGCGGGGAGCACAGATACGCAGTATTTT. This translates into CASSELAGSTDTQYF.

The chain combines TRBV7-3 with TRBJ1-1; 8 nucleotides line up with TRBD1. V shed 2 bases and J 4 bases; nucleotides not matched to a gene: 3. This CDR3 region has 14 residues. Germline V gene lookup returns CDR1 SGHTA and CDR2 FQGTGA. The CDR3 protein is CASSLDRGGTEAFF. CDR3 sequence (DNA): TGTGCCAGCAGCTTAGACAGGGGAGGCACTGAAGCTTTCTTT.

This clone was detected only once. Other DNA sequences in the same sample also yield this CDR3. The V gene is TRBV3-1 (or the pseudogene TRBV3-2), the J gene TRBJ1-5; D gene uncertain. Germline V gene lookup returns CDR1 LGHDT and CDR2 YNNKEL (reference sequence). The CDR3 has 12 residues. The V end was cut by 0 bases, the J end by 7 bases, with 4 bases between. The CDR3 here is CASSQDRQPQHF. The CDR3 DNA follows: TGTGCCAGCAGCCAAGATAGACAGCCCCAGCATTTT.